The T cell receptor beta chain described here comes from a study of T cells in lung cancer brain metastases. Whole-study findings and limits: Paired primaries held more unique productive clones than brain metastases (median approximately 4,500 versus 1,500).

TCRdb's table, derived via immunoSEQ multiplex PCR, lists solely in-frame clones and lacks some. The sample yields 4,700 or so clones, more than 70% seen once. As regards this clone: Antigen: not known.

Germline V lookup: CDR1 SGHRS, CDR2 YFSETQ. V dropped 3 bases and J dropped 0 bases, with 9 bases sitting between them. There are 14 residues in the CDR3. Sequenced input: tumor tissue from a brain metastasis. The rearrangement links TRBV5-1 to TRBJ1-1; D call uncertain. The receptor comes from a woman aged 45-65 years with non-small cell lung cancer that had spread to the brain. The CDR3 nucleotides are TGCGCCAGCAGCTCGGACGGATTGAACACTGAAGCTTTCTTT. Translation: CASSSDGLNTEAFF.